This T cell receptor (beta chain) was captured by sequencing in a study of T cells in Graves' hyperthyroidism and ophthalmopathy. On the study more broadly: Peripheral blood specimens were obtained at initial diagnosis, prior to any treatment. Findings and limits, study-wide: Most expanded thyroid clonotypes above 0.001 also appeared in blood. The model foresaw ophthalmopathy a median around 6.8 months prior to onset.

The CDR3 regions of TCR beta were amplified from RNA transcripts. Initially, a first-round RT-PCR of the TCR CDR3 employed the HTBI primer set. One entry per CDR3 protein results from TCRdb running MiXCR on the multiplex PCR reads. Here the sample spans approximately 200,000 distinct CDR3 sequences, 15% to 20% being singletons. This CDR3 contains 13 residues. V lost 3 bases and J lost 5, with 8 bases in between. Germline CDR1 reads KGHSH; CDR2 reads LQKENI. Disease duration under 2 months; hyperthyroidism patients were aged 18 to 65. This clonotype was picked up a small number of times. Its specificity is unknown.

Material: blood. The chain carries TRBV18 and TRBJ2-1; D is undetermined. This sequence originates from a man aged 40-49 years with Graves' hyperthyroidism. CDR3 sequence: CASSPVRDNEQFF. DNA of the CDR3: TGTGCCAGCTCACCGGTTAGGGACAATGAGCAGTTCTTC.